Listed below are T cell receptor beta chains from one sample, sequenced in a study of shared clonotypes between healthy human individuals. Clones were read by immunoSEQ multiplex PCR, and TCRdb kept only the in-frame ones, dropping some. The sample lists around 200,000 clones, approximately 62% occurring once. Sequencing was done on a sample of memory CD4+ T cells sorted from blood. All receptors come from a man aged 30 to 39 in good health. CDR3s include the opening cysteine and the closing phenylalanine or tryptophan. Fields, in order: J gene, clone size, D gene, V gene, CDR3 DNA, CDR3 protein. D genes are given only for firm matches. The size entry is marked missing in some rows and otherwise reads once, few, many or a size class.

TRBJ1-4	-	-	TRBV7-2	TGTGCCAGCAGCTCGAAGACATTTTTAACTAATGAAAAACTGTTTTTT	CASSSKTFLTNEKLFF
TRBJ2-1	-	TRBD2	TRBV11-1	TGTGCCAGCAGCTCAGAGCGGGAGGGCGCGAATGAGCAGTTCTTC	CASSSEREGANEQFF
TRBJ2-2	-	-	TRBV30	TGTGCCTGGAGTGTTAGGAGCCTAGCTACGAACACCGGGGAGCTGTTTTTT	CAWSVRSLATNTGELFF
TRBJ2-5	-	TRBD2	TRBV5-1	TGCGCCAGCTCCGTCGGGGCTAGCGGACAAGAGACCCAGTACTTC	CASSVGASGQETQYF
TRBJ2-2	-	-	TRBV9	TGTGCCAGCAGCGTAGCGGGGGCAGAAACCGGGGAGCTGTTTTTT	CASSVAGAETGELFF
TRBJ2-7	-	-	TRBV6-5	TGTGCCAGCAGTTGGCCTTGCTACGAGCAGTACTTC	CASSWPCYEQYF
TRBJ2-1	-	-	TRBV5-1	TGCGCCAGCAGCTTGGCAGAGACTAGAATCCCTCATGAGCAGTTCTTC	CASSLAETRIPHEQFF
TRBJ2-1	-	TRBD2	TRBV29-1	TGCAGCGTTGAAGATAGCGGGAGGGTATTTGCTGAGCAGTTCTTC	CSVEDSGRVFAEQFF
TRBJ1-2	-	-	TRBV14	TGTGCCAGCAGCCCGCTTTCCAGGGAACGATACTATGGCTACACCTTC	CASSPLSRERYYGYTF
TRBJ1-1	-	-	TRBV11-3	TGTGCCAGCAGCGTCGGGGAGAGGACTGAAGCTTTCTTT	CASSVGERTEAFF
TRBJ2-5	-	-	TRBV7-2	TGTGCCAGCAGCTTATCGGTTGGGAACAGTGTCCAGTACTTC	CASSLSVGNSVQYF
TRBJ1-4	-	-	TRBV28	TGTGCCAGCAGGATAGACAGGTCAAATGAAAAACTGTTTTTT	CASRIDRSNEKLFF
TRBJ2-2	-	TRBD1	TRBV7-8	TGTGCCAGCAGCCCTCGGACAGGGAACACCGGGGAGCTGTTTTTT	CASSPRTGNTGELFF
TRBJ1-5	-	-	TRBV15	TGTGCCACCAGCAGAGATAATCAGGGGTATCAGCCCCAGCATTTT	CATSRDNQGYQPQHF
TRBJ2-2	-	-	TRBV18	TGTGCCAGCTCACCGTTGCTTGAGGATCGGCTGTTTTTT	CASSPLLEDRLFF
TRBJ2-2	-	-	TRBV6-1	TGTGCCAGCAGTGAAGTGCCCACCGGGGAGCTGTTTTTT	CASSEVPTGELFF
TRBJ2-1	once	TRBD2	TRBV25-1	TGTGCCAGCACTACCGCTAGCGGGAGCACGGACTACAATGAGCAGTTCTTC	CASTTASGSTDYNEQFF
TRBJ2-1	-	TRBD2	TRBV10-3	TGTGCCATCAGTGAGTCAATTAGCGGGAGTCGGAATGAGCAGTTCTTC	CAISESISGSRNEQFF
TRBJ1-4	-	-	TRBV18	TGTGCCAGCTCACCACGACACACCGCAACTAATGAAAAACTGTTTTTT	CASSPRHTATNEKLFF
TRBJ1-1	-	-	TRBV5-6	TGTGCCAGCAGCTTCAGGGAGGGGCGGACTGAAGCTTTCTTT	CASSFREGRTEAFF
TRBJ2-7	few	TRBD1	TRBV7-8	TGTGCCAGCAGCTTGGACAGGGTGGTTTACGAGCAGTACTTC	CASSLDRVVYEQYF
TRBJ1-2	many	-	TRBV28	TGTGCCAGCAGTTTATCGTACAGGAAAGCCGGCTACACCTTC	CASSLSYRKAGYTF
TRBJ2-7	-	-	TRBV27	TGTGCCAGCAGCGTCAGGGGGGAACCACCCTGGGTCGGAGCCTACGAGCAGTACTTC	CASSVRGEPPWVGAYEQYF
TRBJ2-7	once	-	TRBV11-2	TGTGCCAGCAGCAGGGGAGGGACAGGCAACGAGCAGTACTTC	CASSRGGTGNEQYF
TRBJ2-1	-	-	TRBV6-1	TGTGCCAGCAGTGTCAACACCTACAATGAGCAGTTCTTC	CASSVNTYNEQFF
TRBJ2-5	-	-	TRBV5-6	TGTGCCAGCAGCTTGGAGGGGTTTAGGACCCAGTACTTC	CASSLEGFRTQYF
TRBJ2-1	-	-	TRBV7-6	TGTGCCAGCAGCGGCGGGAAGGCTTACTACAATGAGCAGTTCTTC	CASSGGKAYYNEQFF
TRBJ2-7	-	-	TRBV27	TGTGCCAGCAGTTTCGCCTCCCGGGGAACGGGAGTCTACGAGCAGTACTTC	CASSFASRGTGVYEQYF
TRBJ1-1	-	TRBD1	TRBV27	TGTGCCAGCAGTACCGCAGGGGGATACACTGAAGCTTTCTTT	CASSTAGGYTEAFF
TRBJ1-1	many	-	TRBV6-6	TGTGCCAGCATGTGGACAAACACTGAAGCTTTCTTT	CASMWTNTEAFF
TRBJ2-1	few	TRBD2	TRBV9	TGTGCCAGCAGCGTAGTTGGGACTAGCGGGACGTACAATGAGCAGTTCTTC	CASSVVGTSGTYNEQFF
TRBJ2-3	-	-	TRBV30	TGTGCCTGGGGTCAGGGAACTGGCACAGATACGCAGTATTTT	CAWGQGTGTDTQYF
TRBJ2-1	-	-	TRBV15	TGTGCCACCAGCACTGATCCCCCGGGAAGCTCCTACAATGAGCAGTTCTTC	CATSTDPPGSSYNEQFF
TRBJ2-5	-	-	TRBV9	TGTGCCAGCAGCGTAGATTCGACTAGACAAGAGACCCAGTACTTC	CASSVDSTRQETQYF
TRBJ1-5	-	-	TRBV15	TGTGCCACCAGCAGAGTCACGGGGGGGAATCAGCCCCAGCATTTT	CATSRVTGGNQPQHF
TRBJ2-2	-	-	TRBV7-9	TGTGCCAGCAGCTTTGGGGGTTCCGGGGAGCTGTTTTTT	CASSFGGSGELFF
TRBJ2-1	-	-	TRBV14	TGTGCCAGCAGCCAAGGGGGACTTTTCAACAATGAGCAGTTCTTC	CASSQGGLFNNEQFF
TRBJ2-7	few	TRBD2	TRBV5-4	TGTGCCAGCAGCCGGGACTACTCCTACGAGCAGTACTTC	CASSRDYSYEQYF
TRBJ2-7	-	TRBD1	TRBV28	TGTGCCAGCAGCCCCGTAGGACAGGGGTCCGGCGAGCAGTACTTC	CASSPVGQGSGEQYF
TRBJ2-1	-	TRBD1	TRBV2	TGTGCCAGCAGTGAGGAGACAGGGACCTACAATGAGCAGTTCTTC	CASSEETGTYNEQFF
TRBJ1-5	-	-	TRBV7-3	TGTGCCAGCAGCTTAGCGTCGTCCGGGTGGGGTCAGCCCCAGCATTTT	CASSLASSGWGQPQHF
TRBJ2-7	-	TRBD1	TRBV7-9	TGTGCCAGCAGCTTGATTAGGGCAGGGGGCTCCTACGAGCAGTACTTC	CASSLIRAGGSYEQYF
TRBJ2-7	-	-	TRBV4-3	TGCGCCAGCAGCCAAGACAGGGTCTCGTACGAGCAGTACTTC	CASSQDRVSYEQYF